The T cell receptor beta chain described here comes from a study of blood T cell repertoires in COVID-19. Assay: immunoSEQ multiplex PCR; the TCRdb copy retains only in-frame clones and omits some. The sample has roughly 80,000 clones, 82% seen once. In germline, CDR1 is SGHTA, CDR2 FQGNSA. Losses at the gene ends were 4 bases for V and 3 bases for J; bases not matched to a gene: 9. This CDR3 has 15 residues. Sequenced sample: peripheral blood. The chain joins TRBV7-2 to TRBJ2-7; 7 nucleotides match TRBD1. This sequence originates from a human donor in a cohort sampled during active COVID-19. CDR3 coding DNA: TGTGCCAGCAGCTCAAGGACAGGCCAGGGCTACGAGCAGTACTTC. Amino acid sequence: CASSSRTGQGYEQYF.